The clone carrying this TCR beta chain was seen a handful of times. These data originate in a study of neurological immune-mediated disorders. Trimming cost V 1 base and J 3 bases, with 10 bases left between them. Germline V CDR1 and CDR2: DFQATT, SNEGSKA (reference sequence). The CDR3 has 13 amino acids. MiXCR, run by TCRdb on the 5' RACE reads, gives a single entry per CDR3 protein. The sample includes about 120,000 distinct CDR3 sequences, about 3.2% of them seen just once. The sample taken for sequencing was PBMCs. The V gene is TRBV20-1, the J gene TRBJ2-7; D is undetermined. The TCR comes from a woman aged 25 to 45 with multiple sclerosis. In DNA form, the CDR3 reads TGCAGTGCTAGAGTACAGCGACACTACGAGCAGTACTTC. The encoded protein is CSARVQRHYEQYF.